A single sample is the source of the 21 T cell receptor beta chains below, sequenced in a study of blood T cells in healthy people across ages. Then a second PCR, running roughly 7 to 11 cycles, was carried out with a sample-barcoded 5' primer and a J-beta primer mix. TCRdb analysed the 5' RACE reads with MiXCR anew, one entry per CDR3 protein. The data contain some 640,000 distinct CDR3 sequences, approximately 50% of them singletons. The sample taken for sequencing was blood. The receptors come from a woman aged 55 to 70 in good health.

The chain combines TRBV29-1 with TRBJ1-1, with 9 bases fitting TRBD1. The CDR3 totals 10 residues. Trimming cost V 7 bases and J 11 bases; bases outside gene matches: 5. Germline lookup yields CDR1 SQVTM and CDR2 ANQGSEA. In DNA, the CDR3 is TGCAGCGGAGAACAGGGGGCTGCTTTCTTT. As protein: CSGEQGAAFF.

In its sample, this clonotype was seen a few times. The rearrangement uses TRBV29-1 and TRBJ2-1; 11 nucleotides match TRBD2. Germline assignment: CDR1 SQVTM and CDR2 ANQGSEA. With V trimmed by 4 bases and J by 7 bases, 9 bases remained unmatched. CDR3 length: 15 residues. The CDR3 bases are TGCAGCGTTGGGAGGGGGCTAGCGGGAGGAAATGAGCAGTTCTTC. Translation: CSVGRGLAGGNEQFF.

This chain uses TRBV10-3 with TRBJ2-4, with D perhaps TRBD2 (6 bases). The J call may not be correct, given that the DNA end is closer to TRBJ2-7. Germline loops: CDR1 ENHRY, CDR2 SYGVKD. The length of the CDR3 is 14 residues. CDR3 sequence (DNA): TGTGCCATCAGTGAACCGGGAGAAGGATACGAGCAGTACTTC. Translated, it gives CAISEPGEGYEQYF.

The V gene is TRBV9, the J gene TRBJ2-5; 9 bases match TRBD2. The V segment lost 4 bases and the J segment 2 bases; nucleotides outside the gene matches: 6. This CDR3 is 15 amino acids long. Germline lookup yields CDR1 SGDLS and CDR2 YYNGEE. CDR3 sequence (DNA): TGTGCCAGCAGCTCGTCAAGCGGGAGGCAAGAGACCCAGTACTTC. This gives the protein CASSSSSGRQETQYF.

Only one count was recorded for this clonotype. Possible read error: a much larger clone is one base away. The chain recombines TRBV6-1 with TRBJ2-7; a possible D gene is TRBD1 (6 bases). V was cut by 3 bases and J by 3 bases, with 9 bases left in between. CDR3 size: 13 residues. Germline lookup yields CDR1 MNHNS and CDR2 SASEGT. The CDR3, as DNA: TGTGCCAGCAGTGACGGACAGAACTACGAGCAGTACTTC. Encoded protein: CASSDGQNYEQYF.

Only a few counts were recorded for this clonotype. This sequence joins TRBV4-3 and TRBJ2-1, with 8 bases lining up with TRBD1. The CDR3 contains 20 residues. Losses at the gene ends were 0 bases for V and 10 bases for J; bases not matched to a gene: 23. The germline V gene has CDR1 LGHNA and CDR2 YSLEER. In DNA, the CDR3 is TGCGCCAGCAGCCAAGAATGGATCCTAAGGTTGGGAGCAGGGGGCTGGGAGCAGTTCTTC. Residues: CASSQEWILRLGAGGWEQFF.

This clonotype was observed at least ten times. CDR3 nucleotides: TGTGCCAGCAGTTTGGGGACAACCTACAATGAGCAGTTCTTC. Translation: CASSLGTTYNEQFF. The chain employs TRBV12-3 or TRBV12-4 and TRBJ2-1; D is possibly TRBD1 (6 bases). The CDR3 covers 14 residues. The V end was cut by 3 bases, the J end by 2 bases, with 8 bases between.

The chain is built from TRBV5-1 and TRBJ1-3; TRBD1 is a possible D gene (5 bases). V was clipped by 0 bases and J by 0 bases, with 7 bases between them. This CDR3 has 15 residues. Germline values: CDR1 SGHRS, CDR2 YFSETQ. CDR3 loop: CASSLEGPSGNTIYF. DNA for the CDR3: TGCGCCAGCAGCTTGGAGGGACCCTCTGGAAACACCATATATTTT. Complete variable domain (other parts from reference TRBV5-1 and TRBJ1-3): KAGVTQTPRYLIKTRGQQVTLSCSPISGHRSVSWYQQTPGQGLQFLFEYFSETQRNKGNFPGRFSGRQFSNSRSEMNVSTLELGDSALYLCASSLEGPSGNTIYFGEGSWLTVV.

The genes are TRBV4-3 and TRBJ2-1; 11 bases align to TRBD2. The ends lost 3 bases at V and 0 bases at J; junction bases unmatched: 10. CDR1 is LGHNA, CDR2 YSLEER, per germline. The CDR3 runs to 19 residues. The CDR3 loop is CASSQSLAGGASSYNEQFF. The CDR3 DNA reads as TGCGCCAGCAGCCAGTCCCTAGCGGGGGGTGCCAGCTCCTACAATGAGCAGTTCTTC.

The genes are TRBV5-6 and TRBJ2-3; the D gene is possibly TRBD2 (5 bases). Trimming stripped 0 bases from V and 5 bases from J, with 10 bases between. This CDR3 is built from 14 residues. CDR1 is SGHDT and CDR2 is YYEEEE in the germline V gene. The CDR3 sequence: CASSLVSSQDTQYF. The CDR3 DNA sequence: TGTGCCAGCAGCTTGGTGTCTAGCCAAGATACGCAGTATTTT. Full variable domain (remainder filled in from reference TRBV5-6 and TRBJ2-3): DAGVTQSPTHLIKTRGQQVTLRCSPKSGHDTVSWYQQALGQGPQFIFQYYEEEERQRGNFPDRFSGHQFPNYSSELNVNALLLGDSALYLCASSLVSSQDTQYFGPGTRLTVL.

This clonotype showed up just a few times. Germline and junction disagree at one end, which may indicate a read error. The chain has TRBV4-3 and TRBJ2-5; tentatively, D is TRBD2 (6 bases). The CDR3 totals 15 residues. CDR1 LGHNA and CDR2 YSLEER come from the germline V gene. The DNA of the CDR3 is TGCGCCAGCACCCAATGGGGGGTTCGGTACAATGAGCAGTACTTC. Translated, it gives CASTQWGVRYNEQYF.

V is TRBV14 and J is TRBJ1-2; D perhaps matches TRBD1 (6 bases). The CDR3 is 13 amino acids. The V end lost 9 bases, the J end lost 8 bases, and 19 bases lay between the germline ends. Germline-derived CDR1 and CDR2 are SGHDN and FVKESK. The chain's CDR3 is CASSAGTRRGYTF. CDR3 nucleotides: TGTGCCAGTAGTGCGGGGACACGACGCGGCTACACCTTC.

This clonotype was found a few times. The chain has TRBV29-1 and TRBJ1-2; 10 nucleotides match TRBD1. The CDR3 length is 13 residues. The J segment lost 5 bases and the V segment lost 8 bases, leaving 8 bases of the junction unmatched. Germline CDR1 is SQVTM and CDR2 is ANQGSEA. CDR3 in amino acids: CSLGTGVGYGYTF. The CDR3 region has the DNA TGCAGCCTTGGGACAGGGGTAGGGTATGGCTACACCTTC.

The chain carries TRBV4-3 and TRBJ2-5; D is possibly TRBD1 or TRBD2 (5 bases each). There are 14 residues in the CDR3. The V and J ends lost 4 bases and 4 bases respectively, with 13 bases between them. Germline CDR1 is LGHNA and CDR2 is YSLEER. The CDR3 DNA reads TGCGCCAGCAGCCCGGACGGGGCTGGAGAGACCCAGTACTTC. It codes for CASSPDGAGETQYF.

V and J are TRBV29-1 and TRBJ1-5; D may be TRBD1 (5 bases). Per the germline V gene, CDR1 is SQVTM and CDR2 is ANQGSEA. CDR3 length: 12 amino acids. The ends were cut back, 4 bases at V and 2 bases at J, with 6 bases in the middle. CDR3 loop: CSVGGGNQPQHF. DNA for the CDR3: TGCAGCGTTGGGGGGGGCAATCAGCCCCAGCATTTT.

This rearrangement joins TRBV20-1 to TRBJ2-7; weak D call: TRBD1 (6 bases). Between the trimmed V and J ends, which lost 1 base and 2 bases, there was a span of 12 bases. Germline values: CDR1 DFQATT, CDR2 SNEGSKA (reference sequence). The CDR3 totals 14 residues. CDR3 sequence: CSARVLQGPYEQYF. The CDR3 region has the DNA TGCAGTGCTAGAGTCCTACAGGGTCCCTACGAGCAGTACTTC.

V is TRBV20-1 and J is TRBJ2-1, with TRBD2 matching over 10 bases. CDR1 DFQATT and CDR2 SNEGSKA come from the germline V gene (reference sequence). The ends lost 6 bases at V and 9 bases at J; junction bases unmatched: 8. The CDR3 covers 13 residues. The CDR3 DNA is TGCAGTGCCGGGTCTAGCGGGAGAGGTGAGCAGTTCTTC. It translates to CSAGSSGRGEQFF.

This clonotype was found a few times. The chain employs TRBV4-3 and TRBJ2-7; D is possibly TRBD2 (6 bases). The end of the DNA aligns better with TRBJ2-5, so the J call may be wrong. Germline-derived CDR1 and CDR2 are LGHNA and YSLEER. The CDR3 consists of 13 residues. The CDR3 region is CASSQRRGGTQYF. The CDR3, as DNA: TGCGCCAGCAGCCAGAGGAGGGGAGGGACCCAGTACTTC.

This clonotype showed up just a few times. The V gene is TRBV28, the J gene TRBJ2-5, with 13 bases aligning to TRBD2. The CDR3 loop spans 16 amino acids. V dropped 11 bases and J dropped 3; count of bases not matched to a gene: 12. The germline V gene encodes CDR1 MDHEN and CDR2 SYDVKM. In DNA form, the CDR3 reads TGTGCCGACAGCAGTTTGGGGACTAGCGGGGAAGAGACCCAGTACTTC. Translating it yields CADSSLGTSGEETQYF.

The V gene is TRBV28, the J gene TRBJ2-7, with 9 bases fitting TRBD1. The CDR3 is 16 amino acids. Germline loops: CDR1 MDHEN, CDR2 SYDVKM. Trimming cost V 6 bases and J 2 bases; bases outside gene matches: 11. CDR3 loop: CASRDRTGAGPYEQYF. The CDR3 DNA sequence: TGTGCCAGCAGAGACCGGACAGGGGCCGGGCCCTACGAGCAGTACTTC.

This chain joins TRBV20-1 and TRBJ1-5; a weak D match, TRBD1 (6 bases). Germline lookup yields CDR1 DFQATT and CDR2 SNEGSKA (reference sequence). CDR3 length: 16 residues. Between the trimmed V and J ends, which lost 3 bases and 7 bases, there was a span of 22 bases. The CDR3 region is CSASTLRGGRGQPQHF. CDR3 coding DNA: TGCAGTGCTAGTACCCTTAGAGGGGGAAGGGGGCAGCCCCAGCATTTT.